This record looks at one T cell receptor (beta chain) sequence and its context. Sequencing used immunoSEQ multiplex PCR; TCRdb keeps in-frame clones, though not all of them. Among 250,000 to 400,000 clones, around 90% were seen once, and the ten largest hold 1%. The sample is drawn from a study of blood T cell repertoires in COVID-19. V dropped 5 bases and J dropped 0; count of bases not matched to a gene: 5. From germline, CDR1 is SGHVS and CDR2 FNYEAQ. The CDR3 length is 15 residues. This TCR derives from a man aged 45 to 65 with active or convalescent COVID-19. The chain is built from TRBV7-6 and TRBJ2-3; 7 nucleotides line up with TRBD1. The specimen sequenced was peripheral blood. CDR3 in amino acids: CASSGRGSSTDTQYF. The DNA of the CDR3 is TGTGCCAGCAGCGGCAGGGGGTCCAGCACAGATACGCAGTATTTT. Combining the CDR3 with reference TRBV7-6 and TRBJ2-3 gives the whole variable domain GAGVSQSPRYKVTKRGQDVALRCDPISGHVSLYWYRQALGQGPEFLTYFNYEAQQDKSGLPNDRFSAERPEGSISTLTIQRTEQRDSAMYRCASSGRGSSTDTQYFGPGTRLTVL.